The clone carrying this T cell receptor (beta chain) has at least ten counts. Its antigen remains unknown. This sample is drawn from a study of T-cell memory formation after mild COVID-19. Study at large: The TCR clusters were mostly specific to one donor.

There are 16 residues in the CDR3. V gave up 6 bases and J gave up 8 bases; unmatched junction bases: 15. Overall study results and limits: Clones contracting over day 15 to 85 were CD4/CD8 balanced, with later expanders leaning CD4+.

From the 5' RACE reads, TCRdb called clonotypes with MiXCR, one entry per CDR3 protein. The table includes nearly 40,000 distinct CDR3 sequences, about 6.7% detected once. V and J are TRBV12-3 or TRBV12-4 and TRBJ2-5; 10 bases fit TRBD2. This receptor was obtained from an adult who had mild COVID-19 (a few samples of this study predate the infection). Cell type and time point are not known. The sample taken for sequencing was PBMCs or a T cell subset sorted from them (not recorded which). DNA for the CDR3: TGTGCCAGCAGCCCCGGGGCTAGCGGGAGCGAGGAAACCCAGTACTTC. This codes for CASSPGASGSEETQYF.